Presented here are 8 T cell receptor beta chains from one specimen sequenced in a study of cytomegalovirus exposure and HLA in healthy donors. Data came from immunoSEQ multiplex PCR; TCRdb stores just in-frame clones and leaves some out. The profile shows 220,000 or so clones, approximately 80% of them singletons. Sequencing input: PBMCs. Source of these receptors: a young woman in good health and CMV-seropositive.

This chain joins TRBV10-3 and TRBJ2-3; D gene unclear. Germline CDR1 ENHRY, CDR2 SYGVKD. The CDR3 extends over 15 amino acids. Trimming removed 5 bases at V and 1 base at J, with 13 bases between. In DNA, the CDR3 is TGTGCCATCAGTTTTCGGGTCGAAGGCACAGATACGCAGTATTTT. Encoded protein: CAISFRVEGTDTQYF.

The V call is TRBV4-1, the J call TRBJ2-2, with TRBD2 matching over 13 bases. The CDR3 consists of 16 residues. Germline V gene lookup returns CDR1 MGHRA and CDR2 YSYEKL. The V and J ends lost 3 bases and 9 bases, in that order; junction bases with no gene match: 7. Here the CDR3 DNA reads TGCGCCAGCAGCCAGTACGGGACTAGCGGGACCCGGGAGCTGTTTTTT. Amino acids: CASSQYGTSGTRELFF.

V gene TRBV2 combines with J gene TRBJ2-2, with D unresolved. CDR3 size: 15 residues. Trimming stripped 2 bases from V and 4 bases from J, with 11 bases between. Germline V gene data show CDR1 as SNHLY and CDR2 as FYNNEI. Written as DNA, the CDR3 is TGTGCCAGCAGTGAAAGCCGCAGGCTCACCGGGGAGCTGTTTTTT. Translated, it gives CASSESRRLTGELFF.

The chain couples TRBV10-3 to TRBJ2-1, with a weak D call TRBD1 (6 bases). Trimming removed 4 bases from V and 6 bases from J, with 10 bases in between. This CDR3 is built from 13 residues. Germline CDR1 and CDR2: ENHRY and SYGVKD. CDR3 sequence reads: CAISGIQGNEQFF. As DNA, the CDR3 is TGTGCCATCAGTGGGATACAGGGCAATGAGCAGTTCTTC.

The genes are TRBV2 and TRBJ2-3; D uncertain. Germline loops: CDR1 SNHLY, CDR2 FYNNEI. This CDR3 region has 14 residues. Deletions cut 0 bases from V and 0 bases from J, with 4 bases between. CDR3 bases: TGTGCCAGCAGTGAAGCGCTTAGCACAGATACGCAGTATTTT. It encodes CASSEALSTDTQYF.

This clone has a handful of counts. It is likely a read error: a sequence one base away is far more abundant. The DNA of the CDR3 is TGTGCCAGCAGCGTGGGACTAGCGGACACAGATACGCAGTATTTT. Translating gives CASSVGLADTDTQYF. The rearrangement links TRBV9 to TRBJ2-3; 11 bases fit TRBD2. The CDR3 is 15 amino acids. The germline V gene encodes CDR1 SGDLS and CDR2 YYNGEE. The trim removed 2 bases at V and 2 bases at J, leaving 1 base unmatched.

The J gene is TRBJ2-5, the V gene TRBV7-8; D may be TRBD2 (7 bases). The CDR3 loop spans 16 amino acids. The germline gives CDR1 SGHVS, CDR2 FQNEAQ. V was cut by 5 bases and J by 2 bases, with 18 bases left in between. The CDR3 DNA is TGTGCCAGCAGCCCCCTTTGGGGGGGCCGTCAAGAGACCCAGTACTTC. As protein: CASSPLWGGRQETQYF.

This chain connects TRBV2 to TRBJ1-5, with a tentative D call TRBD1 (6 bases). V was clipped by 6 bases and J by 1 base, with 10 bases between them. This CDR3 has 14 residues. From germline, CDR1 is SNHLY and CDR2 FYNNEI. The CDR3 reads CASRDGQSNQPQHF. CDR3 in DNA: TGTGCCAGCAGGGACGGACAGAGCAATCAGCCCCAGCATTTT.